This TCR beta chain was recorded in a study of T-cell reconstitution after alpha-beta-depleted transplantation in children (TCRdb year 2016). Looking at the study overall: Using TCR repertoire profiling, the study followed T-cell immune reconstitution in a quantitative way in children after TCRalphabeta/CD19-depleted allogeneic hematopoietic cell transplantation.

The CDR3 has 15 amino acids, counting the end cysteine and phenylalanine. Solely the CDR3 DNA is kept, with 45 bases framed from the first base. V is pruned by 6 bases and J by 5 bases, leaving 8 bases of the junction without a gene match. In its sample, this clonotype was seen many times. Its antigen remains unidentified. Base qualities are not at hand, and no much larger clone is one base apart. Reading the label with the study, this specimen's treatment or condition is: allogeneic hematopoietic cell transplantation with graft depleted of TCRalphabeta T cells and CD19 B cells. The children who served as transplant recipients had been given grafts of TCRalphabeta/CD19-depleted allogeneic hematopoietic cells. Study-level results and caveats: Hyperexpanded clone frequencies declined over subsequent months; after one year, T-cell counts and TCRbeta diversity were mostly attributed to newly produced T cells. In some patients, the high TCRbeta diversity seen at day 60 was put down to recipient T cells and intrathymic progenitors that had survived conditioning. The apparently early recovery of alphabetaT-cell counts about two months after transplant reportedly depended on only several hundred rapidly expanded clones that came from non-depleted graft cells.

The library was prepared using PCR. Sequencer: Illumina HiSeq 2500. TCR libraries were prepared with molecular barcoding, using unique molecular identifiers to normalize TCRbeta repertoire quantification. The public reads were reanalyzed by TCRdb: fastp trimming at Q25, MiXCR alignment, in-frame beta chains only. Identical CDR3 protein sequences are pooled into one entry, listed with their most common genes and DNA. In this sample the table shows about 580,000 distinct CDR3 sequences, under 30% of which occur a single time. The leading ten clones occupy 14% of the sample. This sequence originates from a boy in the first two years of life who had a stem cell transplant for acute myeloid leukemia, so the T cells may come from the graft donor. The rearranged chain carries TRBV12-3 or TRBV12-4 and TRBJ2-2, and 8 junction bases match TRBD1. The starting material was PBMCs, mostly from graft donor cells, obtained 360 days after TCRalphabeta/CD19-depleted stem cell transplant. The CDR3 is CASRLTGVRTGELFF. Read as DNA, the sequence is TGTGCCAGCAGGTTGACAGGGGTTCGGACCGGGGAGCTGTTTTTT.